This paragraph reports one TCR beta chain. The source of the sample is a study of cytomegalovirus exposure and HLA in healthy donors. In the PCR, 60 Vbeta and 13 Jbeta primers were used. The assay was immunoSEQ multiplex PCR, and TCRdb's table has in-frame clones only and misses some. The sample records around 150,000 clones, around 79% being singletons. Germline V gene sequence: CDR1 MRHNA, CDR2 SNTAGT. V lost 3 bases and J lost 0; bases outside the gene matches: 8. The CDR3 covers 18 residues. This clonotype originated in a man between 45 and 60 years old in good health and CMV-seropositive. The rearrangement links TRBV6-4 to TRBJ2-3; the match to TRBD2 covers 11 bases. Sequencing input: PBMCs. CDR3 amino acids: CASSEDPGLAGSTDTQYF. In nucleotides, the CDR3 is TGTGCCAGCAGTGAAGACCCCGGACTAGCGGGCAGCACAGATACGCAGTATTTT.